This TCR beta chain was obtained from a study of OX40 agonist ivuxolimab in advanced cancers. For this clone: Its antigen is unknown.

Repertoires were generated with immunoSEQ multiplex PCR, while TCRdb's copy carries only in-frame clones and drops some. The top ten hold 12% to 15% of the sample, which has 25,000 to 35,000 clones, roughly 90% seen once. Study-wide points: Researchers did not determine the expanded peripheral T cells' antigen specificity.

Germline V gene data show CDR1 as MNHEY and CDR2 as SMNVEV (reference sequence). The CDR3 runs 16 residues. V was pared by 5 bases and J by 7 bases, with 13 bases of the junction left unmatched. Peripheral blood came from all dose cohorts at three timepoints. The J gene is TRBJ2-1, the V gene TRBV27; 8 nucleotides agree with TRBD2. Sequencing was performed on CD4+ or CD8+ T cells sorted from blood, taken in a trial of the OX40 agonist ivuxolimab. This sequence originates from an adult with an advanced solid tumor such as melanoma, head and neck, liver or kidney cancer. The CDR3 nucleotides read TGTGCCAGCAGTCCCGGGGCTAGCGGGTCATCTAATGAGCAGTTCTTC. It encodes CASSPGASGSSNEQFF.